This T cell receptor (beta chain) was documented in a study of OX40 agonist ivuxolimab in advanced cancers. Overall study context: An anti-OX40 (CD134) antibody with agonistic activity, ivuxolimab, was administered to patients. A partial response was reached by three patients: one with hepatocellular carcinoma and two with cutaneous melanoma.

TCRdb's copy holds only in-frame clones and misses some; the assay was immunoSEQ multiplex PCR. The data hold 30,000 or so clones, with 70% to 90% observed a single time. The sequence was obtained from an adult with an advanced solid tumor such as melanoma, head and neck, liver or kidney cancer. The starting material was CD4+ or CD8+ T cells sorted from blood, obtained in a trial of the OX40 agonist ivuxolimab.

The CDR3 loop reads CASSLEDRGIYGYTF. The CDR3 DNA reads as TGTGCCAGCAGCTTAGAGGACAGGGGAATCTATGGCTACACCTTC. The rearrangement links TRBV11-2 to TRBJ1-2; TRBD1 aligns across 9 bases. This CDR3 spans 15 amino acids. Germline values: CDR1 SGHAT, CDR2 FQNNGV. Trimming removed 0 bases from V and 4 bases from J; junction bases left unmatched: 3.